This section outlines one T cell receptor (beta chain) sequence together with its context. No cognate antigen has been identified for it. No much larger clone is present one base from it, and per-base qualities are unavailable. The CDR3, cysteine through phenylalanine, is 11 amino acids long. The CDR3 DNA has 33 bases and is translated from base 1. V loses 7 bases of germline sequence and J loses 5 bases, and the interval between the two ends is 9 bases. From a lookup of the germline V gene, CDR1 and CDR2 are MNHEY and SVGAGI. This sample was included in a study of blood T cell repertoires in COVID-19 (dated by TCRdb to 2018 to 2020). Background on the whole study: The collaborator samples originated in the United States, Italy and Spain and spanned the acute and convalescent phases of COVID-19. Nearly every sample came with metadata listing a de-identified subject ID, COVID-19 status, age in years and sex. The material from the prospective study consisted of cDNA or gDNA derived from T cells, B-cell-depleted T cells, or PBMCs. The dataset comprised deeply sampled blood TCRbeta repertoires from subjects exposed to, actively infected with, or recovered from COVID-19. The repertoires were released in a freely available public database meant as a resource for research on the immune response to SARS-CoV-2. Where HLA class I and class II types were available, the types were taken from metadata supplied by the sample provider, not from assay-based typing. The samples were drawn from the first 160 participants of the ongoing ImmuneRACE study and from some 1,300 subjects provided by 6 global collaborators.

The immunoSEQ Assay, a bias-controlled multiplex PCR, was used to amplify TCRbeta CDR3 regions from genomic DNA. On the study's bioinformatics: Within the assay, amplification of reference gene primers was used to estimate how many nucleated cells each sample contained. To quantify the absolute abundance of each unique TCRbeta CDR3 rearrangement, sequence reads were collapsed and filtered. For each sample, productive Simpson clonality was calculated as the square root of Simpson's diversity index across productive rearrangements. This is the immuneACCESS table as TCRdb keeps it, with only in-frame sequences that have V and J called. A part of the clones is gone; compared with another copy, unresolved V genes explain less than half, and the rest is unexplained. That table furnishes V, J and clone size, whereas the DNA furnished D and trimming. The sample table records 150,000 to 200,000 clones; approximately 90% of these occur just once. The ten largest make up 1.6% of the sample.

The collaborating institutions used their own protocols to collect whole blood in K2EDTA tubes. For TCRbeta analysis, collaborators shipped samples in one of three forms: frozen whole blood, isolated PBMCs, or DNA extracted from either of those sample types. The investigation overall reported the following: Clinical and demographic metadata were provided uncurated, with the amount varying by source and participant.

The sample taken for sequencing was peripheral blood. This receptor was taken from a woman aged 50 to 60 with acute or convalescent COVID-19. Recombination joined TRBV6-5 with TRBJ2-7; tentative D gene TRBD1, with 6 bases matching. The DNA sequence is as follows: TGTGCCAGCAACAGGGTCGACGAGCAGTACTTC. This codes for CASNRVDEQYF.